The clone carrying this T cell receptor (beta chain) has just a few counts. This sample was taken from a study of blood T cell repertoires in COVID-19. Between the trimmed V and J ends, which lost 2 bases and 0 bases, there was a span of 8 bases. The CDR3 is 14 residues long. Germline-derived CDR1 and CDR2 are SGHRS and YFSETQ. Clones were read by immunoSEQ multiplex PCR, and TCRdb kept only the in-frame ones, dropping some. The sample shows 310,000 or so clones, roughly 90% of them seen only once. The chain couples TRBV5-1 to TRBJ1-1; no firm D call. This sequence originates from a woman between 50 and 59 years old who had recovered from COVID-19. Sequenced: peripheral blood. The CDR3 DNA reads TGCGCCAGCAGCTTAAGGAGCATGAACACTGAAGCTTTCTTT. Amino acid sequence: CASSLRSMNTEAFF. Together with reference TRBV5-1 and TRBJ1-1, the CDR3 gives the full variable domain: KAGVTQTPRYLIKTRGQQVTLSCSPISGHRSVSWYQQTPGQGLQFLFEYFSETQRNKGNFPGRFSGRQFSNSRSEMNVSTLELGDSALYLCASSLRSMNTEAFFGQGTRLTVV.